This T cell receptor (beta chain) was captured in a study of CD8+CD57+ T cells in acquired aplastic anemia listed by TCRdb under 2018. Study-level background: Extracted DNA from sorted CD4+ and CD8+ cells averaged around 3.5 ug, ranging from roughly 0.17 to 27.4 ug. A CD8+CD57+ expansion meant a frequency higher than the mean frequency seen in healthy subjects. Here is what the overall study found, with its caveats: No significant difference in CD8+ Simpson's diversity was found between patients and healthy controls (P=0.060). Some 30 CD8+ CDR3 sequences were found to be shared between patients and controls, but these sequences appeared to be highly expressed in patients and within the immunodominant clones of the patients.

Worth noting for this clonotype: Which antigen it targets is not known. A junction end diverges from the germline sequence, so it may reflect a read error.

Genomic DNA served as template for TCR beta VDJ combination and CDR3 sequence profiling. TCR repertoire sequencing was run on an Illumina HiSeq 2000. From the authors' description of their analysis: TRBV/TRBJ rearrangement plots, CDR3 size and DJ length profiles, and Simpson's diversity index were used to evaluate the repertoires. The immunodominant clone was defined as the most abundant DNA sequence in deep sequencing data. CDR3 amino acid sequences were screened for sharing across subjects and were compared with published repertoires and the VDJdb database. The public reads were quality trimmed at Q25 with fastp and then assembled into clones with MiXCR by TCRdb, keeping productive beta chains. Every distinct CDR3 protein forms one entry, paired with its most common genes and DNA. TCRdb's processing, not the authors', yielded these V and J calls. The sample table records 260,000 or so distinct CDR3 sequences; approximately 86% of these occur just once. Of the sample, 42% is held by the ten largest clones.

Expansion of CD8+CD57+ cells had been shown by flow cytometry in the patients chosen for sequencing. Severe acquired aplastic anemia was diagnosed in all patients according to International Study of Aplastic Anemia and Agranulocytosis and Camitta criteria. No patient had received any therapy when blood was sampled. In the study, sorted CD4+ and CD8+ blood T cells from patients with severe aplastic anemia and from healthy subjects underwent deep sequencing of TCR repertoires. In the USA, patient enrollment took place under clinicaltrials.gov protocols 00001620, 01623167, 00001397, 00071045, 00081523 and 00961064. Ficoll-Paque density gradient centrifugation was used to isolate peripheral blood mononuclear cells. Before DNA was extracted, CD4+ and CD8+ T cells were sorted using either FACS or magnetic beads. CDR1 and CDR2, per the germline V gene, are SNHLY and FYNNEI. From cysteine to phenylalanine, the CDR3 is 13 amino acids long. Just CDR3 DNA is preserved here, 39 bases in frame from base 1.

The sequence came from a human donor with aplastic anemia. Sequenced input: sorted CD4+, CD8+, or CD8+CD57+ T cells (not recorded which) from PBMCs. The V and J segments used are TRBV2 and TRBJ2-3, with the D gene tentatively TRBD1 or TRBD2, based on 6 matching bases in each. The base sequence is TGTGGCAGCTTAGAGGGGGGTACAAATACGCAGTATTTT. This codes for CGSLEGGTNTQYF.